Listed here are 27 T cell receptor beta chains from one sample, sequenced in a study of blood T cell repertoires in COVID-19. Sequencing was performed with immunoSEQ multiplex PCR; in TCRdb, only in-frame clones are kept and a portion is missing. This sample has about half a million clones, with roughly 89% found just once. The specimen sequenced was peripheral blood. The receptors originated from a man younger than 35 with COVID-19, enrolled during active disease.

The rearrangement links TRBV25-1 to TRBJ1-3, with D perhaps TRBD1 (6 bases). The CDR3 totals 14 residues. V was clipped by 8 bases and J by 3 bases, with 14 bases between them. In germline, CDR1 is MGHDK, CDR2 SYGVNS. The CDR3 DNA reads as TGTGCCAGCGGGAAACCAGGGGTTGGAAACACCATATATTTT. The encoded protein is CASGKPGVGNTIYF.

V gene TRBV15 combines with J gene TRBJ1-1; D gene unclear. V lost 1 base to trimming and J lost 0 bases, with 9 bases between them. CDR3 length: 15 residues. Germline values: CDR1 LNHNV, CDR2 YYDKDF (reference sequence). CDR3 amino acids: CATSRAAGVNTEAFF. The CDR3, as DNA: TGTGCCACCAGCAGAGCCGCCGGGGTGAACACTGAAGCTTTCTTT. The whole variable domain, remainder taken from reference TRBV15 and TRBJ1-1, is DAMVIQNPRYQVTQFGKPVTLSCSQTLNHNVMYWYQQKSSQAPKLLFHYYDKDFNNEADTPDNFQSRRPNTSFCFLDIRSPGLGDTAMYLCATSRAAGVNTEAFFGQGTRLTVV.

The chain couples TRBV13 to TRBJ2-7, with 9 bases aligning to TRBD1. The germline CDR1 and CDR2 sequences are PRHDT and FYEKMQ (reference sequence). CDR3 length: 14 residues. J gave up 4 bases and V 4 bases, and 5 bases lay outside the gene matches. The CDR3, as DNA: TGTGCCAGCAGCTCAACAGGGGGCCTTTACGAGCAGTACTTC. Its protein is CASSSTGGLYEQYF.

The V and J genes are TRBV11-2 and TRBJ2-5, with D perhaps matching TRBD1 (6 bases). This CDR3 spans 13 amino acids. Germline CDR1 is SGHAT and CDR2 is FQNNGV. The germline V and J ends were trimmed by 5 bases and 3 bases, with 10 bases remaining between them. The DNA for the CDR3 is TGTGCCAGCAGCACCTCAGGGGAAGAGACCCAGTACTTC. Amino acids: CASSTSGEETQYF.

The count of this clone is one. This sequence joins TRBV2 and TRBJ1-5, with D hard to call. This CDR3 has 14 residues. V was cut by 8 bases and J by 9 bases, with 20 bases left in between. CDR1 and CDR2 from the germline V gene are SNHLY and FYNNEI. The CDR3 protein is CASSKEAGAGPQHF. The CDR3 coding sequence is TGTGCCAGCTCTAAAGAGGCAGGCGCGGGGCCCCAGCATTTT.

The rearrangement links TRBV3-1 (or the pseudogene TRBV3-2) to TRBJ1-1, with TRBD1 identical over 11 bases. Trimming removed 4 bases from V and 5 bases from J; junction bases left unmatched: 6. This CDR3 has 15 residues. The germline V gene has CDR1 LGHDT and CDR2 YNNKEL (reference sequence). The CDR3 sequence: CASSPRDRGRTEAFF. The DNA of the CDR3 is TGTGCCAGCAGCCCGCGGGACAGGGGGAGAACTGAAGCTTTCTTT.

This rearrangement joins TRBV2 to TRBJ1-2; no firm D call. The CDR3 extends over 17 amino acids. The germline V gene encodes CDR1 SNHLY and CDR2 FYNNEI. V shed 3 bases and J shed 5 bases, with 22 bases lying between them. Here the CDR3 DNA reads TGTGCCAGCAGTGAGACGAGGACCCAGCTAGCGGGGTATGGCTACACCTTC. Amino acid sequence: CASSETRTQLAGYGYTF. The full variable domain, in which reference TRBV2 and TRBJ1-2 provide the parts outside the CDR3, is EPEVTQTPSHQVTQMGQEVILRCVPISNHLYFYWYRQILGQKVEFLVSFYNNEISEKSEIFDDQFSVERPDGSNFTLKIRSTKLEDSAMYFCASSETRTQLAGYGYTFGSGTRLTVV.

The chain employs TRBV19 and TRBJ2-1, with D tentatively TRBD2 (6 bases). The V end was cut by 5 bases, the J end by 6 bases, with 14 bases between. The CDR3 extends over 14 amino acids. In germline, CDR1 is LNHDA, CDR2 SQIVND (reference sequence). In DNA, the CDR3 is TGTGCCAGTAGTGCCAGAAAACTAGCCAATGAGCAGTTCTTC. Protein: CASSARKLANEQFF.

The CDR3 nucleotides are TGTGCCAGCAGCCACAATTTACAGGACCCCTTATTCTATGGCTACACCTTC. It encodes CASSHNLQDPLFYGYTF. The chain has TRBV14 and TRBJ1-2, with D possibly TRBD1 on 5 matching bases. Trimming took off 3 bases at V and 4 bases at J, with 21 bases between the two ends. Germline values: CDR1 SGHDN, CDR2 FVKESK. The length of the CDR3 is 17 residues.

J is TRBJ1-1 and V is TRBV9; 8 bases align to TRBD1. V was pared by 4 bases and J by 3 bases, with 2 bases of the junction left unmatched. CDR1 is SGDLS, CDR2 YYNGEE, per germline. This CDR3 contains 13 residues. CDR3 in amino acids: CASSKTGDTEAFF. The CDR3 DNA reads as TGTGCCAGCAGCAAGACAGGGGACACTGAAGCTTTCTTT.

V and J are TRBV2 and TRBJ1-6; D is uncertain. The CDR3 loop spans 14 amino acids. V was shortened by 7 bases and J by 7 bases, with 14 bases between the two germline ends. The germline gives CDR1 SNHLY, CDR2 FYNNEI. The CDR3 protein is CASKQSYGNSPLHF. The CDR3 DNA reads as TGTGCCAGCAAGCAGTCTTACGGGAATTCACCCCTCCACTTT.

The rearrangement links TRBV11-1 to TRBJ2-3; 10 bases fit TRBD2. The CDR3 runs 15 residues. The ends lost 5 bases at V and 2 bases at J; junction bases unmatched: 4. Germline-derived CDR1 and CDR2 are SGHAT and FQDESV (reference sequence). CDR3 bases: TGTGCCAGCAGCATCAGCGGGGGGGCCACAGATACGCAGTATTTT. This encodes CASSISGGATDTQYF. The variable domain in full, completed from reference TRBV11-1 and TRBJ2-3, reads EAEVAQSPRYKITEKSQAVAFWCDPISGHATLYWYRQILGQGPELLVQFQDESVVDDSQLPKDRFSAERLKGVDSTLKIQPAELGDSAMYLCASSISGGATDTQYFGPGTRLTVL.

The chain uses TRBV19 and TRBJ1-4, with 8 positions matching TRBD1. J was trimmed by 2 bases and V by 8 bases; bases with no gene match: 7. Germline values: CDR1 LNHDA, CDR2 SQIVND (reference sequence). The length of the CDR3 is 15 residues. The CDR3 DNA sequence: TGTGCCAGTTCAGGGGGCGACGATACTAATGAAAAACTGTTTTTT. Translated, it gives CASSGGDDTNEKLFF.

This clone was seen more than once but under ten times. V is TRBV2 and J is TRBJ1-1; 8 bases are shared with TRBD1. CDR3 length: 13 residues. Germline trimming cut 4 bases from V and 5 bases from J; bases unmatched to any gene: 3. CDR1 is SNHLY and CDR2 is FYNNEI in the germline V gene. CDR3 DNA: TGTGCCAGCAGTGTGGGACAGGCGACTGAAGCTTTCTTT. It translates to CASSVGQATEAFF. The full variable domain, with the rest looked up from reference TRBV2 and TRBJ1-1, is EPEVTQTPSHQVTQMGQEVILRCVPISNHLYFYWYRQILGQKVEFLVSFYNNEISEKSEIFDDQFSVERPDGSNFTLKIRSTKLEDSAMYFCASSVGQATEAFFGQGTRLTVV.

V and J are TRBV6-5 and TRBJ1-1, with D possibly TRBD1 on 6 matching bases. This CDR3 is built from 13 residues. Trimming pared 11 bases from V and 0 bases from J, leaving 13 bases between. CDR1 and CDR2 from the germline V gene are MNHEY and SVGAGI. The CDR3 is CALQGSVNTEAFF. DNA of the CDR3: TGTGCCCTACAGGGCAGTGTGAACACTGAAGCTTTCTTT.

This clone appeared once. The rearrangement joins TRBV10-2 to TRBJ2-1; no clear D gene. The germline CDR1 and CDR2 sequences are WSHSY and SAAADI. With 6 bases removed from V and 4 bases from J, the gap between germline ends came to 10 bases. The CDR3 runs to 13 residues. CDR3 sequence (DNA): TGCGCCAGCAGCTCCGCGGCATACAATGAGCAGTTCTTC. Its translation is CASSSAAYNEQFF.

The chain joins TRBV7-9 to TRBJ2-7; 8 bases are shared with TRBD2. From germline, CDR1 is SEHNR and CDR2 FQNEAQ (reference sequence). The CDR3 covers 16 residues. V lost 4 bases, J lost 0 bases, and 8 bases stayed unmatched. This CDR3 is CASSSSTSASSYEQYF. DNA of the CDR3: TGTGCCAGCAGCTCCTCGACTAGCGCGAGCTCCTACGAGCAGTACTTC. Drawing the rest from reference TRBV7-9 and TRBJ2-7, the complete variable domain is DTGVSQNPRHKITKRGQNVTFRCDPISEHNRLYWYRQTLGQGPEFLTYFQNEAQLEKSRLLSDRFSAERPKGSFSTLEIQRTEQGDSAMYLCASSSSTSASSYEQYFGPGTRLTVT.

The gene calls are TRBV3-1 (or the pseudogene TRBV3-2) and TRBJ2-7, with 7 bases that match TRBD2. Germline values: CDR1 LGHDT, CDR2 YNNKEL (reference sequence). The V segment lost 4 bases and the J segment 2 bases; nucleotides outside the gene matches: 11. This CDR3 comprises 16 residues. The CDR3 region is CASSPFTSAEPYEQYF. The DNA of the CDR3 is TGTGCCAGCAGCCCTTTTACTAGCGCGGAACCCTACGAGCAGTACTTC.

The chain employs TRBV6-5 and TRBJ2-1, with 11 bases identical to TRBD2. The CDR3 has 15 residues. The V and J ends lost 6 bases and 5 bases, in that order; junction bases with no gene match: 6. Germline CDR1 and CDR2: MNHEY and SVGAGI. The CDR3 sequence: CASRIAGGPHNEQFF. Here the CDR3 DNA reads TGTGCCAGCAGGATAGCGGGAGGGCCGCACAATGAGCAGTTCTTC.

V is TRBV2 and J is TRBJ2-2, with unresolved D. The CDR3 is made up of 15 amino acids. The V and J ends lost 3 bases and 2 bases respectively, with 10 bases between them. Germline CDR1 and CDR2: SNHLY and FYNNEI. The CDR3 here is CASSDNSLNTGELFF. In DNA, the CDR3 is TGTGCCAGCAGTGATAACAGCCTAAACACCGGGGAGCTGTTTTTT. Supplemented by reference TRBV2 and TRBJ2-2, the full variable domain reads EPEVTQTPSHQVTQMGQEVILRCVPISNHLYFYWYRQILGQKVEFLVSFYNNEISEKSEIFDDQFSVERPDGSNFTLKIRSTKLEDSAMYFCASSDNSLNTGELFFGEGSRLTVL.

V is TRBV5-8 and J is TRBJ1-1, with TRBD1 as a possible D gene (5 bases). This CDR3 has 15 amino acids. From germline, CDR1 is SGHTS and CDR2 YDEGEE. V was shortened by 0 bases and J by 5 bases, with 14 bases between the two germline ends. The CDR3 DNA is TGTGCCAGCAGCTTGGCTGGGGGGTTTGGGACTGAAGCTTTCTTT. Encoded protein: CASSLAGGFGTEAFF.

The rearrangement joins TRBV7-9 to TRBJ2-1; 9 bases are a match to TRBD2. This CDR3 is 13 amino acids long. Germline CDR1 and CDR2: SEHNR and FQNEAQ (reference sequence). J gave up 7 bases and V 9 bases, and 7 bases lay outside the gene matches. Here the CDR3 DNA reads TGTGCCAGACAGGGACTAGCTAGGAATGAGCAGTTCTTC. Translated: CARQGLARNEQFF.

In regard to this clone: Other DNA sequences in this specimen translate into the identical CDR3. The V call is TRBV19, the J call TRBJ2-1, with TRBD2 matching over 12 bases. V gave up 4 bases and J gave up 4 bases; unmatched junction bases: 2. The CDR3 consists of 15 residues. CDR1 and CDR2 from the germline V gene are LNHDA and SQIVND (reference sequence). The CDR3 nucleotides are TGTGCCAGTAGTACCGGGACTAGCGGGTACAATGAGCAGTTCTTC. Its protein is CASSTGTSGYNEQFF.

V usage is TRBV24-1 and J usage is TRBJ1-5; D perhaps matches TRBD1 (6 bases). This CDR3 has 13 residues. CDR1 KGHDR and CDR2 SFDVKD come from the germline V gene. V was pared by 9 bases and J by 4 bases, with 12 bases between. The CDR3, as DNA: TGTGCCACCCGGGACACGGAAAATCAGCCCCAGCATTTT. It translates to CATRDTENQPQHF.

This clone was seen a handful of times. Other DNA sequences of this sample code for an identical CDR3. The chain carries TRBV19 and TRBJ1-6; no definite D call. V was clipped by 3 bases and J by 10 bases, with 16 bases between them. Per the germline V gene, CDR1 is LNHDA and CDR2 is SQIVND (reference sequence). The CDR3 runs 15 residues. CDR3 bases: TGTGCCAGTAGTATCTGGTCCCGCGGAGGCTCACCCCTCCACTTT. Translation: CASSIWSRGGSPLHF.

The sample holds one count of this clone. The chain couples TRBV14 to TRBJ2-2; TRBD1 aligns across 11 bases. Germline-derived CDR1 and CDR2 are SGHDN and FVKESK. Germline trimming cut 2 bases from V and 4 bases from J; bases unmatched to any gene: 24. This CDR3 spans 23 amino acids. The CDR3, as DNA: TGTGCCAGCAGCCAACTACCATCCATAGGGACAGGGGGTAGTCCTACACCCACCGGGGAGCTGTTTTTT. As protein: CASSQLPSIGTGGSPTPTGELFF.

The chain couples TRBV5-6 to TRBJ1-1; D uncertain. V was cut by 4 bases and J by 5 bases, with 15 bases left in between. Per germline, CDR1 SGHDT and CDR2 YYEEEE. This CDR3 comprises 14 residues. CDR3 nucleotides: TGTGCCAGCAGCCAAATAGAAGCGTGGACTGAAGCTTTCTTT. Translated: CASSQIEAWTEAFF.